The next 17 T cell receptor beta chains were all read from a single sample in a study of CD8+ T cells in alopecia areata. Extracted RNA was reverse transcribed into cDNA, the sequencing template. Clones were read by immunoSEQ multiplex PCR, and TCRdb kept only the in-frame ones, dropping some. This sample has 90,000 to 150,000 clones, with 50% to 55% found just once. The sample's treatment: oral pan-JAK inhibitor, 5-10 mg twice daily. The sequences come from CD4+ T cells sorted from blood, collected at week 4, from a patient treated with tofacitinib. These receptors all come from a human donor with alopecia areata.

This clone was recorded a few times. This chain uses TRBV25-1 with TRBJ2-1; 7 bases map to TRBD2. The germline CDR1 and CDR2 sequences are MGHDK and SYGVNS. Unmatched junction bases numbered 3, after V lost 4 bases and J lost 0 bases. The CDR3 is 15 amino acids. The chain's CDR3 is CASSGGGGSYNEQFF. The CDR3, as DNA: TGTGCCAGCAGTGGTGGGGGGGGCTCCTACAATGAGCAGTTCTTC.

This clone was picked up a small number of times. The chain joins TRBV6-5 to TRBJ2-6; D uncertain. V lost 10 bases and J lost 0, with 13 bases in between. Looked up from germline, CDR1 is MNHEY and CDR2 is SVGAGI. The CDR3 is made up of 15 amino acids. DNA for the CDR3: TGTGCCACCCATACCGCCTACTCTGGGGCCAACGTCCTGACTTTC. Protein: CATHTAYSGANVLTF.

In DNA, the CDR3 is TGTGCCTGGAGTGTACAGCCAGTGAACACCGGGGAGCTGTTTTTT. Protein sequence: CAWSVQPVNTGELFF. This rearrangement joins TRBV30 to TRBJ2-2; D gene unclear. Germline V gene data show CDR1 as GTSNPN and CDR2 as SVGIG (reference sequence). The germline V and J ends were trimmed by 0 bases and 1 base, with 9 bases remaining between them. CDR3 length: 15 residues.

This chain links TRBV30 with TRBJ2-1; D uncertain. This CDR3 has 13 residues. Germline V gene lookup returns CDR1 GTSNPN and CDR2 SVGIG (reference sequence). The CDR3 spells CALLLRFRNEQFF. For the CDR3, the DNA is TGTGCGCTGCTACTCCGGTTCCGCAATGAGCAGTTCTTC.

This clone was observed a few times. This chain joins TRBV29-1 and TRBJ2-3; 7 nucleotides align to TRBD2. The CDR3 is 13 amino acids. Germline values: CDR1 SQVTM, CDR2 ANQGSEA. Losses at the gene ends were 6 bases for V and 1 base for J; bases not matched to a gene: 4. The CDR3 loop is CSVLAPGTDTQYF. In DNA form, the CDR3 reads TGCAGCGTACTAGCGCCCGGCACAGATACGCAGTATTTT.

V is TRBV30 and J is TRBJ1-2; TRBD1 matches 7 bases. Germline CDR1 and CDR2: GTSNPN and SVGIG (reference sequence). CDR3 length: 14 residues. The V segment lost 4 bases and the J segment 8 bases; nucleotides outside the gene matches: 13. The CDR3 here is CAWTLGTVGGGYTF. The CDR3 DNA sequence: TGTGCCTGGACCCTCGGGACAGTCGGAGGAGGCTACACCTTC.

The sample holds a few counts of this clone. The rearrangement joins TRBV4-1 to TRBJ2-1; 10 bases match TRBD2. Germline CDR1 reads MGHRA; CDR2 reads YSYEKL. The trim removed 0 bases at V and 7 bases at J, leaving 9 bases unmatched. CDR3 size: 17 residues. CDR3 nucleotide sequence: TGCGCCAGCAGCCAAGAGGCCGGAGCGGGAGGGGGGAATGAGCAGTTCTTC. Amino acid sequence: CASSQEAGAGGGNEQFF.

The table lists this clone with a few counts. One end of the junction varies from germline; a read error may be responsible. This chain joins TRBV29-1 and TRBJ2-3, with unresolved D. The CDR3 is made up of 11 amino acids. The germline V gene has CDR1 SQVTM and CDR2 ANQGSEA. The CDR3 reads CSFDYTDTQYF. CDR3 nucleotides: TGCAGCTTTGATTACACAGATACGCAGTATTTT.

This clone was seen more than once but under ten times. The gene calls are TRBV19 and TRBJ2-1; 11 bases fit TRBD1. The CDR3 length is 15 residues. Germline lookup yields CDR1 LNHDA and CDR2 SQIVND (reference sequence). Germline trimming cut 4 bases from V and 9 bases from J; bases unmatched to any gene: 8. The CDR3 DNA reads TGTGCCAGTAGTAGCCGGACAGGGGGCACGTTTGAGCAGTTCTTC. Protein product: CASSSRTGGTFEQFF.

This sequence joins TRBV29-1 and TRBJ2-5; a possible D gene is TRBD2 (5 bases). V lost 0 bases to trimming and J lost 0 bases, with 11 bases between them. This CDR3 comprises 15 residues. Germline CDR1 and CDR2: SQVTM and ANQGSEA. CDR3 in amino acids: CSVEDGNTYQETQYF. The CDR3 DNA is TGCAGCGTTGAAGACGGGAACACGTACCAAGAGACCCAGTACTTC.

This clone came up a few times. The chain's CDR3 is CASSQSRPGAGELFF. CDR3 bases: TGCGCCAGCAGTCAATCCCGACCGGGGGCCGGGGAGCTGTTTTTT. The rearrangement links TRBV23-1 to TRBJ2-2; TRBD2 might be the D (6 bases). TRBV23-1 is marked as an open reading frame, function uncertain. The germline V and J ends were trimmed by 0 bases and 6 bases, with 11 bases remaining between them. This CDR3 region has 15 residues.

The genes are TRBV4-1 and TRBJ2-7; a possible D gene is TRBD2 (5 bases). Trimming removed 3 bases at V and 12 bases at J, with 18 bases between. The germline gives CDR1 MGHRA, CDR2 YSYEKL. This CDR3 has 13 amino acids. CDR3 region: CASSQIPLGRRYF. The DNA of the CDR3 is TGCGCCAGCAGCCAGATACCACTAGGCCGGCGGTACTTC.

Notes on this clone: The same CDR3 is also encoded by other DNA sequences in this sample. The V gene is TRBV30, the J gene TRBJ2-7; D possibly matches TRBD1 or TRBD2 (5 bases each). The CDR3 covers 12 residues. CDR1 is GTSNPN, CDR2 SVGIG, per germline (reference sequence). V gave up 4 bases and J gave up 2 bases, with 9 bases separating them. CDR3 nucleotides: TGTGCCTGGACGAGGGGCCCCTACGAGCAGTACTTC. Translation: CAWTRGPYEQYF.

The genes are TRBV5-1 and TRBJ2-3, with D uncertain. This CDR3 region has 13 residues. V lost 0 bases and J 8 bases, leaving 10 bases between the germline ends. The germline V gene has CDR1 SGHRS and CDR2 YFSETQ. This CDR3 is CASSLVVDGTQYF. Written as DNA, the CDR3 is TGCGCCAGCAGCTTGGTGGTGGATGGTACGCAGTATTTT. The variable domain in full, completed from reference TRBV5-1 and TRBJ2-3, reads KAGVTQTPRYLIKTRGQQVTLSCSPISGHRSVSWYQQTPGQGLQFLFEYFSETQRNKGNFPGRFSGRQFSNSRSEMNVSTLELGDSALYLCASSLVVDGTQYFGPGTRLTVL.

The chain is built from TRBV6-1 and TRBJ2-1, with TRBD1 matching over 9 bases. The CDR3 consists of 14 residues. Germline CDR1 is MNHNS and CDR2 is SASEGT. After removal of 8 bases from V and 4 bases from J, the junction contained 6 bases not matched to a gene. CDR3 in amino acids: CASRDRVGYNEQFF. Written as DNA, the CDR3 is TGTGCCAGCCGGGACAGGGTAGGGTACAATGAGCAGTTCTTC.

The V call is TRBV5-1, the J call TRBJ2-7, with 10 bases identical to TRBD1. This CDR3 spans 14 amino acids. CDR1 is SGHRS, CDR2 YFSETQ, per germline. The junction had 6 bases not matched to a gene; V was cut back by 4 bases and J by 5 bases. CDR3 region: CASSPGQGIHEQYF. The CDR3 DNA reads TGCGCCAGCAGCCCGGGACAGGGGATCCACGAGCAGTACTTC.

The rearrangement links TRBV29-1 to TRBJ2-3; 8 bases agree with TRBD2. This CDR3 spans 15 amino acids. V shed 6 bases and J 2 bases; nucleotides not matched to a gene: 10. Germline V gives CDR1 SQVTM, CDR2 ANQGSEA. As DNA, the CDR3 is TGCAGCGTCTCTATTGGACTAGCCATCACAGATACGCAGTATTTT. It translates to CSVSIGLAITDTQYF.